This T cell receptor (beta chain) is from a study of T cells in Graves' hyperthyroidism and ophthalmopathy. Amplification yielded TCR beta CDR3 regions, with RNA transcripts as the source. HTBI primers were the set used in a first-round RT-PCR of the TCR CDR3. Using its own MiXCR run on the multiplex PCR reads, TCRdb lists one record per CDR3 protein. This sample has some 600,000 distinct CDR3 sequences; approximately 44% occur once, and the top ten carry just over 8%. V shed 0 bases and J shed 6 bases, with 14 bases lying between them. The CDR3 is made up of 16 amino acids. Germline CDR1 reads SNHLY; CDR2 reads FYNNEI. It was considered stable Graves' hyperthyroidism when ophthalmopathy did not progress within 18 months.

The chain recombines TRBV2 with TRBJ2-2, with TRBD2 as a possible D gene (6 bases). This TCR was recovered from a woman aged 18 to 35 with Graves' hyperthyroidism. Specimen: peripheral blood or thyroid tissue (not recorded which). The CDR3 coding sequence is TGTGCCAGCAGTGAAGCGGGGCGGGACTCCGCCGGGGAGCTGTTTTTT. Protein sequence: CASSEAGRDSAGELFF.